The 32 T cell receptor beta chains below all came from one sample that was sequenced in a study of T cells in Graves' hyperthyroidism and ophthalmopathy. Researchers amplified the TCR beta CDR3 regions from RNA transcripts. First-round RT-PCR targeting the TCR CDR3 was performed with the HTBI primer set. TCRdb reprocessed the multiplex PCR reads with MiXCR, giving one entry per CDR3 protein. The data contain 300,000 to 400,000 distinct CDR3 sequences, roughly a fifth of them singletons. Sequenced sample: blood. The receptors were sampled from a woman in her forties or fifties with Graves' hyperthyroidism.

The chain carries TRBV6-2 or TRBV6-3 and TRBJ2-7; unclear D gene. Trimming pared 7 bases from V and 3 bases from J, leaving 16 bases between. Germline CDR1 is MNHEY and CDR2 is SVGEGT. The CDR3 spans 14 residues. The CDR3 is CASTVYGSGYEQYF. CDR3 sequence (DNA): TGTGCCAGCACGGTGTATGGGTCTGGCTACGAGCAGTACTTC.

This CDR3 reads CSASKLARADTQYF. The CDR3 region has the DNA TGCAGTGCTAGCAAACTAGCGCGGGCAGATACGCAGTATTTT. The chain uses TRBV20-1 and TRBJ2-3, with 7 bases lining up with TRBD2. J gave up 4 bases and V 3 bases, and 7 bases lay outside the gene matches. Germline lookup yields CDR1 DFQATT and CDR2 SNEGSKA (reference sequence). There are 14 residues in the CDR3.

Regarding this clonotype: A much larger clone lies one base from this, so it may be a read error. The CDR3 protein is CASSGGRGPYEQYF. The CDR3 region has the DNA TGTGCCAGCAGTGGGGGACGGGGACCCTACGAGCAGTACTTC. The V gene is TRBV5-4, the J gene TRBJ2-7, with D perhaps TRBD1 or TRBD2 (5 bases each). Germline V gene lookup returns CDR1 SGHNT and CDR2 YYREEE (reference sequence). V was shortened by 5 bases and J by 2 bases, with 14 bases between the two germline ends. This CDR3 contains 14 residues. The variable domain in full, with the rest retrieved from reference TRBV5-4 and TRBJ2-7, is ETGVTQSPTHLIKTRGQQVTLRCSSQSGHNTVSWYQQALGQGPQFIFQYYREEENGRGNFPPRFSGLQFPNYSSELNVNALELDDSALYLCASSGGRGPYEQYFGPGTRLTVT.

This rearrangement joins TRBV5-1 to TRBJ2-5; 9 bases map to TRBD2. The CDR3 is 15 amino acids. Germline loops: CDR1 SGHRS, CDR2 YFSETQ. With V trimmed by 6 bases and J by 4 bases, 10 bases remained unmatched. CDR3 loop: CASMGSGRAGETQYF. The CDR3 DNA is TGCGCCAGCATGGGTAGCGGGAGAGCCGGAGAGACCCAGTACTTC.

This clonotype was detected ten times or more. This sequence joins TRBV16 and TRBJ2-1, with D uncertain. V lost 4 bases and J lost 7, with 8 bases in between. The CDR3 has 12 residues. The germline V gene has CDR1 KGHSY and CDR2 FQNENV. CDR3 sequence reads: CASSRVRNEQFF. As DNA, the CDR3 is TGTGCCAGCAGCCGTGTGAGGAATGAGCAGTTCTTC.

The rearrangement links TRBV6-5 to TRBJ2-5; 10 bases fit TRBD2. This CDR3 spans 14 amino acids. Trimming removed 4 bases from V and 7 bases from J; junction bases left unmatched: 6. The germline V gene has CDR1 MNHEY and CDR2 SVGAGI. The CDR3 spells CASSSLAGVGTQYF. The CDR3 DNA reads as TGTGCCAGCAGTTCCCTAGCGGGGGTCGGGACCCAGTACTTC.

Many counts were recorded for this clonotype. In DNA, the CDR3 is TGTGCCAGCAGTTTAAATGCGGGAGTCAGGGACAATGAGCAGTTCTTC. It codes for CASSLNAGVRDNEQFF. J is TRBJ2-1 and V is TRBV28; TRBD2 matches at 7 bases. From germline, CDR1 is MDHEN and CDR2 SYDVKM. This CDR3 is 16 amino acids long. The ends lost 2 bases at V and 5 bases at J; junction bases unmatched: 9.

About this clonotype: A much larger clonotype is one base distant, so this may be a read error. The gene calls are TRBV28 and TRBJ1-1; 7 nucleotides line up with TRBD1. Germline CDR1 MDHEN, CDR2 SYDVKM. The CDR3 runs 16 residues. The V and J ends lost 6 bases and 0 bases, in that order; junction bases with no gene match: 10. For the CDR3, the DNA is TGTGCCAGCAGGGAACCGGGACAGATAGTGAACACTGAAGCTTTCTTT. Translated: CASREPGQIVNTEAFF.

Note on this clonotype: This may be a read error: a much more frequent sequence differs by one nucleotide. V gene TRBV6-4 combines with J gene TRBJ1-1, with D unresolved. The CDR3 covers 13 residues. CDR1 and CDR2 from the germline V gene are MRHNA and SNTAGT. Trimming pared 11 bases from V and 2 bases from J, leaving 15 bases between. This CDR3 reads CACTHLENTEAFF. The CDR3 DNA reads TGTGCCTGCACCCATCTGGAAAACACTGAAGCTTTCTTT.

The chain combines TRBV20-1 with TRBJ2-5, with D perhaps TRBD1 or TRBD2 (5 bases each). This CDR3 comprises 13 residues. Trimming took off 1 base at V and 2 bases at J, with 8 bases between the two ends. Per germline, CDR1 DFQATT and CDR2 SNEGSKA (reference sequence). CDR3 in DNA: TGCAGTGCTAGAGTCTGGGGGCAAGAGACCCAGTACTTC. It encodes CSARVWGQETQYF.

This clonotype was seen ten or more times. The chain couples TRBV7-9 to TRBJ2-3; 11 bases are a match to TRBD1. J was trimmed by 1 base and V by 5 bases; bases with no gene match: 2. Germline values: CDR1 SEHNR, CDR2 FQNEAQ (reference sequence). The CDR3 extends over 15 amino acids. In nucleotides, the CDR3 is TGTGCCAGCAGCCCGGGACAGGGGGGCACAGATACGCAGTATTTT. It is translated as CASSPGQGGTDTQYF.

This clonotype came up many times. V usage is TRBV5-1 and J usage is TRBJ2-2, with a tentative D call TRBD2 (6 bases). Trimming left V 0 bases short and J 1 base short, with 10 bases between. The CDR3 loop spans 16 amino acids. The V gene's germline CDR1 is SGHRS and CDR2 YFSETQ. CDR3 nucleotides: TGCGCCAGCAGCTTGGTAGGGACTGTGAACACCGGGGAGCTGTTTTTT. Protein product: CASSLVGTVNTGELFF.

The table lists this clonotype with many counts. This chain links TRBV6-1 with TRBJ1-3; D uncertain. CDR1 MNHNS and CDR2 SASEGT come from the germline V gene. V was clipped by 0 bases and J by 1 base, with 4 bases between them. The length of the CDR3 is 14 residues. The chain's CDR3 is CASSEAPSGNTIYF. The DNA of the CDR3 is TGTGCCAGCAGTGAAGCCCCGTCTGGAAACACCATATATTTT.

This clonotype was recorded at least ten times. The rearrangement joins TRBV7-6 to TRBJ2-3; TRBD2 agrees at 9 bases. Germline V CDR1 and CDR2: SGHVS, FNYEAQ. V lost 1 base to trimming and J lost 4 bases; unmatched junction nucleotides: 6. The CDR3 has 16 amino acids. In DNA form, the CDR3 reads TGTGCCAGCAGCTTAGAGGCTAGCGGGAAGGCAGATACGCAGTATTTT. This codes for CASSLEASGKADTQYF.

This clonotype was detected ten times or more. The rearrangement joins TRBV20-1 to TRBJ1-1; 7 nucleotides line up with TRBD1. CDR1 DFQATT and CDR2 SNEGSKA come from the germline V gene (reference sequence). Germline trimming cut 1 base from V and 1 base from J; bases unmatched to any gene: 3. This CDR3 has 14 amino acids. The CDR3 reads CSARAGTENTEAFF. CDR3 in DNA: TGCAGTGCTAGAGCCGGGACAGAGAACACTGAAGCTTTCTTT.

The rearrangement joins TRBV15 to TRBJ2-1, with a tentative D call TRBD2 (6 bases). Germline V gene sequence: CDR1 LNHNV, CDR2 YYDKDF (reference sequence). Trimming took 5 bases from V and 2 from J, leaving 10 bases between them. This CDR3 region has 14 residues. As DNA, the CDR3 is TGTGCCACCAGCTGGGACTTAGCCTACAATGAGCAGTTCTTC. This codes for CATSWDLAYNEQFF.

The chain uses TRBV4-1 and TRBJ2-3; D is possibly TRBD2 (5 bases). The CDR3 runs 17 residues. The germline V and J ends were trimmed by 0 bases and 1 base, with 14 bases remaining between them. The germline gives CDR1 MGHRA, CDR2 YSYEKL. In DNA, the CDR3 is TGCGCCAGCAGCCAAGAAAGGCGGCGGGTTGGCACAGATACGCAGTATTTT. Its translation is CASSQERRRVGTDTQYF.

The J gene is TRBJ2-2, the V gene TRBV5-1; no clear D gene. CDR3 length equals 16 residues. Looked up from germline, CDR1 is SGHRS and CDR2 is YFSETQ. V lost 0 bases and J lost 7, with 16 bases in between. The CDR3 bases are TGCGCCAGCAGCTTGGGGGTAAACAGCCGAGGCGGGGAGCTGTTTTTT. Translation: CASSLGVNSRGGELFF.

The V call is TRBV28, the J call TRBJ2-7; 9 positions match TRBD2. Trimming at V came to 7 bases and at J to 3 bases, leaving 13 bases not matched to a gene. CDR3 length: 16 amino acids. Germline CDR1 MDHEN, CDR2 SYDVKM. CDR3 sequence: CASKPPGSSGIYEQYF. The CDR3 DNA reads TGTGCCAGCAAACCGCCCGGGTCTAGCGGGATCTACGAGCAGTACTTC.

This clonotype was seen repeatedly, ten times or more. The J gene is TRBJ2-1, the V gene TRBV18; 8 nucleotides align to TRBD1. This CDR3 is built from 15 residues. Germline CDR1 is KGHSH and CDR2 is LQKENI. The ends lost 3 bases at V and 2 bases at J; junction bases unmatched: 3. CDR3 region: CASSPPGGTYNEQFF. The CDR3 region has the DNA TGTGCCAGCTCACCCCCAGGGGGCACCTACAATGAGCAGTTCTTC.

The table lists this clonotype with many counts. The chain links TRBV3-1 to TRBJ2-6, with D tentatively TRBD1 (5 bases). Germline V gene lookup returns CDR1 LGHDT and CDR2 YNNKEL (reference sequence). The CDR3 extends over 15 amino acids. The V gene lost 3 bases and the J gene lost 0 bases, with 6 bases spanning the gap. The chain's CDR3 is CASSHDSSGANVLTF. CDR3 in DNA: TGTGCCAGCAGCCACGACAGCTCTGGGGCCAACGTCCTGACTTTC.

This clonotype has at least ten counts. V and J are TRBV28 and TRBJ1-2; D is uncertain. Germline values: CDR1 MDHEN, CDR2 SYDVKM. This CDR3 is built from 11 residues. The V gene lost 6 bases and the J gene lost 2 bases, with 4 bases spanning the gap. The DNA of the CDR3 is TGTGCCAGCAGGCAGAACTATGGCTACACCTTC. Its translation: CASRQNYGYTF.

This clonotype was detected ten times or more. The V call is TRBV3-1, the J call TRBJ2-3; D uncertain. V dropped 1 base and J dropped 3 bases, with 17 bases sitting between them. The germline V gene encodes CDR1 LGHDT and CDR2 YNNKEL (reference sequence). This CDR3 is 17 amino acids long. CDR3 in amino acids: CASSQGLLKLGTDTQYF. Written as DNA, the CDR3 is TGTGCCAGCAGCCAAGGACTTCTCAAGTTGGGGACAGATACGCAGTATTTT.

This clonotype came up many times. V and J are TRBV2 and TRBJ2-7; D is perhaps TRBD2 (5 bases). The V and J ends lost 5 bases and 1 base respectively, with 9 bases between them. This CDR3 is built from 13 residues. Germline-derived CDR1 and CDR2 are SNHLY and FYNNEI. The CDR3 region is CASSRTGSYEQYF. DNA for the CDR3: TGTGCCAGCAGTCGGACTGGATCCTACGAGCAGTACTTC. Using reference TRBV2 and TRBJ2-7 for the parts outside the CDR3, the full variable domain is EPEVTQTPSHQVTQMGQEVILRCVPISNHLYFYWYRQILGQKVEFLVSFYNNEISEKSEIFDDQFSVERPDGSNFTLKIRSTKLEDSAMYFCASSRTGSYEQYFGPGTRLTVT.

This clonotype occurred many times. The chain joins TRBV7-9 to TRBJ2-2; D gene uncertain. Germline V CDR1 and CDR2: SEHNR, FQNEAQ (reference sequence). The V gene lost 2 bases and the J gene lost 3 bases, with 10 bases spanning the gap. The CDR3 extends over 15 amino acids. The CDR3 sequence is CASSLRQADTGELFF. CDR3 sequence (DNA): TGTGCCAGCAGCTTAAGGCAGGCGGACACCGGGGAGCTGTTTTTT.

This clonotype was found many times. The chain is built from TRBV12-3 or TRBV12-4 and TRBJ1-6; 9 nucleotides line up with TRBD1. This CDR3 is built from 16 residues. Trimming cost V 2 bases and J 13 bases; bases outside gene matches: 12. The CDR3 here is CASSLMGDRVNFPLHF. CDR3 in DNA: TGTGCCAGCAGTTTAATGGGGGACAGGGTAAACTTTCCCCTCCACTTT.

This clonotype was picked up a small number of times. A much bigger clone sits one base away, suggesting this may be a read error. This chain's CDR3 is CACSPRDRGVGELFF. Here the CDR3 DNA reads TGTGCCTGCAGCCCTCGGGACAGGGGTGTCGGGGAGCTGTTTTTT. The chain employs TRBV7-9 and TRBJ2-2, with TRBD1 matching 10 bases. There are 15 residues in the CDR3. Looked up from germline, CDR1 is SEHNR and CDR2 is FQNEAQ (reference sequence).

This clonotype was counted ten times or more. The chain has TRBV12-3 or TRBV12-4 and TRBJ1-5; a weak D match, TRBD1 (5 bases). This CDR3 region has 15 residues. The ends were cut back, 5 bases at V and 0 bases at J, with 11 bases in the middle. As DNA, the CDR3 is TGTGCCAGCAGTCCGGGACTTTATAGCAATCAGCCCCAGCATTTT. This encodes CASSPGLYSNQPQHF.

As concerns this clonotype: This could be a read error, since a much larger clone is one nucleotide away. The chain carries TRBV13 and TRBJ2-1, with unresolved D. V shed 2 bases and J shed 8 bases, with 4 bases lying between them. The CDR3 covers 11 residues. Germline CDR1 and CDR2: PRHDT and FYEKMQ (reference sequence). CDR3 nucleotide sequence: TGTGCCAGCAGCTTAATGGATGAGCAGTTCTTC. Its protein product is CASSLMDEQFF.

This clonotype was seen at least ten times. The DNA of the CDR3 is TGCGCCAGCAGCTTGGCCCGCGGAACCTACGAGCAGTACTTC. Protein sequence: CASSLARGTYEQYF. The chain has TRBV5-1 and TRBJ2-7; no firm D call. Trimming pared 0 bases from V and 2 bases from J, leaving 9 bases between. Germline V gene data show CDR1 as SGHRS and CDR2 as YFSETQ. This CDR3 is 14 amino acids long.

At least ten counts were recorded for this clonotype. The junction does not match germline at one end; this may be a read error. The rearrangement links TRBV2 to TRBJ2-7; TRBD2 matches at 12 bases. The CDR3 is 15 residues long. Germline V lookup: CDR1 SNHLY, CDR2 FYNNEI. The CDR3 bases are TGTGCCAGCAGGGAAGGACTAGCGGGGACCTACGAGCAGTACTTC. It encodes CASREGLAGTYEQYF.

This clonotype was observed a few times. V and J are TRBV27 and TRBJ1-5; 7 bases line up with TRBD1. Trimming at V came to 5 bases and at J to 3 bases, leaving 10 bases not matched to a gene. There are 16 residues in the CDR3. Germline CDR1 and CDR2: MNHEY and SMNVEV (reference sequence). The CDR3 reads CASSPRRTGINQPQHF. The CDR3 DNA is TGTGCCAGCAGTCCTCGTCGGACAGGCATCAATCAGCCCCAGCATTTT.